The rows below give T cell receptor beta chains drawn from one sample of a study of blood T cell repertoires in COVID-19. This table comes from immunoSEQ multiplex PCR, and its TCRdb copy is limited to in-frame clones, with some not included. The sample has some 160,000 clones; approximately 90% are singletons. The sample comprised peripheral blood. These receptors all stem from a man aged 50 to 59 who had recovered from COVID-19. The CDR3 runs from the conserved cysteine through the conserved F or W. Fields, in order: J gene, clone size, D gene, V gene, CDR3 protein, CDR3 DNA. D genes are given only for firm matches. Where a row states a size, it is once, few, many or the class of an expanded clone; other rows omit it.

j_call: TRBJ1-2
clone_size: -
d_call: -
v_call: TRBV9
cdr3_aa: CASRGESNYGYTF
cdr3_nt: TGTGCCAGCAGAGGAGAATCTAACTATGGCTACACCTTC

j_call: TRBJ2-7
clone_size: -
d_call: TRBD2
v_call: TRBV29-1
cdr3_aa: CSVERAGDGSEQYF
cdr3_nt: TGCAGCGTTGAACGGGCGGGAGACGGGTCCGAGCAGTACTTC

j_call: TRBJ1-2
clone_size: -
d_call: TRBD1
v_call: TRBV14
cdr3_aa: CASSRDRAHYGYTF
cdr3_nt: TGTGCCAGCAGTCGGGACAGGGCCCACTATGGCTACACCTTC

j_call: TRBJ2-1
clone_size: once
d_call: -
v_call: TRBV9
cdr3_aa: CASSVVIGGTDNEQFF
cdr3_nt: TGTGCCAGCAGCGTAGTTATCGGCGGGACGGATAATGAGCAGTTCTTC

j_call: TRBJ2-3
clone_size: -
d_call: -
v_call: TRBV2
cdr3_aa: CASKRDTHSTDTQYF
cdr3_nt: TGTGCCAGCAAACGAGACACCCATAGCACAGATACGCAGTATTTT

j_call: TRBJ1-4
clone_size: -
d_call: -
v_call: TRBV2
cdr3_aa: CASSARTNEKLFF
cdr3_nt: TGTGCCAGCAGTGCCCGGACTAATGAAAAACTGTTTTTT

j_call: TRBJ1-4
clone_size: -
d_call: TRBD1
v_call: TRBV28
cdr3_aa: CASSYRGLGEKLFF
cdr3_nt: TGTGCCAGCAGCTACAGGGGGCTTGGTGAAAAACTGTTTTTT

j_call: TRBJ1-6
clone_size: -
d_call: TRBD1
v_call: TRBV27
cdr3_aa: CASTGQGLSPLHF
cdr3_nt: TGTGCCAGCACGGGACAGGGGTTGTCACCCCTCCACTTT

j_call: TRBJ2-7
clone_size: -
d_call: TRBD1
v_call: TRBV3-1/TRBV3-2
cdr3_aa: CASSQVPGQGYEQYF
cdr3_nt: TGTGCCAGCAGCCAAGTCCCGGGACAGGGATACGAGCAGTACTTC

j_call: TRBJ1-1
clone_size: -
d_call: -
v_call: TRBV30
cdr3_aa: CAWSRGTDYTEAFF
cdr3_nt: TGTGCCTGGAGTCGGGGGACCGATTACACTGAAGCTTTCTTT

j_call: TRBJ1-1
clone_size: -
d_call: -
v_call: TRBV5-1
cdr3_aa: CASSLGATGSTEAFF
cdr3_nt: TGCGCCAGCAGCTTGGGGGCTACAGGGTCCACTGAAGCTTTCTTT

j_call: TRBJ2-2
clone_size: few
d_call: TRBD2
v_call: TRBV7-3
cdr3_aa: CASSSPGTSGHTGELFF
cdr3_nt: TGTGCCAGCAGCTCCCCCGGGACTAGCGGACACACCGGGGAGCTGTTTTTT

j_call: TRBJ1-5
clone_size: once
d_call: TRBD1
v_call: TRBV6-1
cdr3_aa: CASSEEPPRTGFNQPQHF
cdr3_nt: TGTGCCAGCAGTGAAGAACCACCTCGGACAGGGTTTAATCAGCCCCAGCATTTT

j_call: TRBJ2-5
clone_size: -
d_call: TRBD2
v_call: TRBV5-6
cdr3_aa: CASSLTSGVRIQETQYF
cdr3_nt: TGTGCCAGCAGCTTAACTAGCGGGGTTCGTATCCAAGAGACCCAGTACTTC

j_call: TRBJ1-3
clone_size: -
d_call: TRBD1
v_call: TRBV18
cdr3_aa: CASSPLRTGDGNTIYF
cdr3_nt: TGTGCCAGCTCACCACTCCGTACAGGGGATGGAAACACCATATATTTT

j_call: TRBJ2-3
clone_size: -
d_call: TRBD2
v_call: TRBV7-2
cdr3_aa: CASSSSTSGGRASTDTQYF
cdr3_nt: TGTGCCAGCAGCTCCTCCACTAGCGGGGGACGCGCTAGCACAGATACGCAGTATTTT

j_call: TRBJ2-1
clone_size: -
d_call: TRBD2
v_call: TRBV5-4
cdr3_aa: CASSPRTSGYNEQFF
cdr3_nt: TGTGCCAGCAGCCCAAGGACTAGCGGGTACAATGAGCAGTTCTTC

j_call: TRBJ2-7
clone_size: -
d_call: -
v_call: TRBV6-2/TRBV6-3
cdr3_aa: CASSIRGEQYF
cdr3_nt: TGTGCCAGCAGTATCCGGGGCGAGCAGTACTTC

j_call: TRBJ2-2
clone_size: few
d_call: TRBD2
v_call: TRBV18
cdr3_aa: CASSRTAGAGELFF
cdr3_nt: TGTGCCAGCTCACGTACAGCGGGAGCCGGGGAGCTGTTTTTT

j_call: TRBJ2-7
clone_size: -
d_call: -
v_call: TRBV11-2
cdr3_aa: CASSLLRGRTTPEQYF
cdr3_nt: TGTGCCAGCAGCTTATTACGAGGGAGGACAACTCCCGAGCAGTACTTC

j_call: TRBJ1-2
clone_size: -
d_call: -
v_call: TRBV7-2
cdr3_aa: CASSLGLPKAAYGYTF
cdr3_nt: TGTGCCAGCAGCTTAGGCCTCCCGAAGGCGGCCTATGGCTACACCTTC

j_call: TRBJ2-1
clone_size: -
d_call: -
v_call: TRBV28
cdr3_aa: CASSPQQGGSYNEQFF
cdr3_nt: TGTGCCAGCAGTCCGCAACAGGGTGGGTCCTACAATGAGCAGTTCTTC

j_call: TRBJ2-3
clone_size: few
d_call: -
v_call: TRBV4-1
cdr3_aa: CASNEAAVATDTQYF
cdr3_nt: TGCGCCAGCAATGAGGCGGCGGTTGCCACAGATACGCAGTATTTT

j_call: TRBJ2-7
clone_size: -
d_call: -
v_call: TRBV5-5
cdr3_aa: CASSPSQMRGEQYF
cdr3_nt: TGTGCCAGCAGTCCATCCCAGATGCGGGGCGAGCAGTACTTC

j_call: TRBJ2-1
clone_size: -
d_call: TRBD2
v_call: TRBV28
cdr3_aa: CASTISGGAYNEQFF
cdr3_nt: TGTGCCAGCACTATTAGCGGGGGAGCCTACAATGAGCAGTTCTTC

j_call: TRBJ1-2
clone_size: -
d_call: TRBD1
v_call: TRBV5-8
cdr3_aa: CASSLTGASNYGYTF
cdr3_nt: TGTGCCAGCAGCTTAACAGGGGCGAGTAACTATGGCTACACCTTC

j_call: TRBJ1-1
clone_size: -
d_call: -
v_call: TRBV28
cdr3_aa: CASSSTGNTEAFF
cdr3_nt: TGTGCCAGCAGTTCGACGGGGAACACTGAAGCTTTCTTT

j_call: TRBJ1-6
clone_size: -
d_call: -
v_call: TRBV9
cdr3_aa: CASSVATGNSPLHF
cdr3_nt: TGTGCCAGCAGCGTAGCTACAGGAAATTCACCCCTCCACTTT

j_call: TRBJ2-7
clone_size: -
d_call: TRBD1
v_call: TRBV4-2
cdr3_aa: CASSQETPGTGFPYEQYF
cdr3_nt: TGTGCCAGCAGCCAAGAAACCCCCGGGACAGGGTTTCCCTACGAGCAGTACTTC

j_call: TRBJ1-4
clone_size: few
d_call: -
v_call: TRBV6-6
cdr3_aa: CASSRSRGYAEKLFF
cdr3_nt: TGTGCCAGCAGTCGATCGAGGGGGTACGCTGAAAAACTGTTTTTT

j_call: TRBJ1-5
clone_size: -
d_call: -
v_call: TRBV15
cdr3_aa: CATTPRGEDNQPQHF
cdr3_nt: TGTGCCACCACCCCCCGGGGGGAGGACAATCAGCCCCAGCATTTT

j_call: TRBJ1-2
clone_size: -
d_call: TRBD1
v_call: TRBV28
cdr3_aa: CASSADRVNGYTF
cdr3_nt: TGTGCCAGCAGTGCGGACAGGGTTAATGGCTACACCTTC

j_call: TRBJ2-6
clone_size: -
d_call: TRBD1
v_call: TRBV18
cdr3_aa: CASSPSGTGAPSGANVLTF
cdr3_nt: TGTGCCAGCTCACCGTCCGGGACAGGGGCTCCCTCTGGGGCCAACGTCCTGACTTTC

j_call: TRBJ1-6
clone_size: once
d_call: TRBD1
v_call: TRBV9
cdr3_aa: CASSVADRLSPLHF
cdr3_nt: TGTGCCAGCAGCGTAGCGGACAGGCTGTCACCCCTCCACTTT

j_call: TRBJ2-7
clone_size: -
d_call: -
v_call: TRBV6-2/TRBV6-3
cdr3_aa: CASSYSSGSYEQYF
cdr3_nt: TGTGCCAGCAGTTACTCGTCAGGGTCTTACGAGCAGTACTTC

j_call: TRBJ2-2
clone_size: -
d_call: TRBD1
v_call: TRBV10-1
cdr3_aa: CASSEQGARTGELFF
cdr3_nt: TGCGCCAGCAGTGAGCAGGGGGCGCGGACCGGGGAGCTGTTTTTT

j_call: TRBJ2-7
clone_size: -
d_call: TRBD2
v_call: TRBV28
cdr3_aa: CASSLLAAPYEQYF
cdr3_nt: TGTGCCAGCAGTCTACTAGCGGCCCCCTACGAGCAGTACTTC

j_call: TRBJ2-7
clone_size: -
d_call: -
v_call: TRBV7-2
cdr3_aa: CASSLGGGYEQYF
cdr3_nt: TGTGCCAGCAGCTTAGGTGGAGGCTACGAGCAGTACTTC

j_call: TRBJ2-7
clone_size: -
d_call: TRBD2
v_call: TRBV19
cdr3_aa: CASSSGGRSSYEQYF
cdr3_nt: TGTGCCAGTAGTTCGGGGGGACGGAGCTCCTACGAGCAGTACTTC